The 24 T cell receptor beta chains below were found in one sample sequenced in a study of T cells after yellow fever vaccination. Each CDR3 protein is one row after TCRdb ran MiXCR on the 5' RACE reads. The top ten clones hold under 15% of a sample with 610,000 or so distinct CDR3 sequences, 9% to 15% of them seen once. Specimen: PBMCs, collected on the day of the yellow fever booster vaccination. The receptors were gathered from a young man who received the YFV17D yellow fever vaccine.

This clonotype occurred many times. The chain uses TRBV18 and TRBJ2-1; D may be TRBD2 (5 bases). This CDR3 region has 11 residues. Trimming shortened V by 3 bases and J by 9 bases, and 6 bases separated the two germline ends. Germline V CDR1 and CDR2: KGHSH, LQKENI. The CDR3 nucleotides read TGTGCCAGCTCACCGGGAGTTGAGCAGTTCTTC. As protein: CASSPGVEQFF.

The V call is TRBV29-1, the J call TRBJ1-1, with 7 bases aligning to TRBD1. From germline, CDR1 is SQVTM and CDR2 ANQGSEA. This CDR3 has 12 amino acids. The J segment lost 4 bases and the V segment lost 6 bases, leaving 5 bases of the junction unmatched. The chain's CDR3 is CSVVRGPTEAFF. The CDR3 nucleotides read TGCAGCGTAGTAAGGGGGCCCACTGAAGCTTTCTTT.

This clonotype was picked up a small number of times. The V and J genes are TRBV19 and TRBJ1-5, with a tentative D call TRBD1 (6 bases). Germline V CDR1 and CDR2: LNHDA, SQIVND (reference sequence). Trimming took off 10 bases at V and 0 bases at J, with 13 bases between the two ends. This CDR3 is 14 amino acids long. The CDR3 here is CATNGDTSNQPQHF. CDR3 bases: TGTGCCACTAACGGGGACACTAGCAATCAGCCCCAGCATTTT.

The J gene is TRBJ2-6, the V gene TRBV29-1; D gene unclear. Germline V gene lookup returns CDR1 SQVTM and CDR2 ANQGSEA. The CDR3 covers 12 residues. Trimming shortened V by 5 bases and J by 4 bases, and 6 bases separated the two germline ends. For the CDR3, the DNA is TGCAGCGTTCGGATGGGGGCCAACGTCCTGACTTTC. Translated, it gives CSVRMGANVLTF.

The chain is built from TRBV7-2 and TRBJ2-5; 7 bases are shared with TRBD2. The germline CDR1 and CDR2 sequences are SGHTA and FQGNSA. CDR3 length: 17 amino acids. V shed 0 bases and J 4 bases; nucleotides not matched to a gene: 11. DNA for the CDR3: TGTGCCAGCAGCTTAGCTCCGGGACTACAGTCGGGAGAGACCCAGTACTTC. Its protein product is CASSLAPGLQSGETQYF.

This clonotype was counted only a few times. This chain joins TRBV10-3 and TRBJ2-3; no clear D. Trimming took off 4 bases at V and 4 bases at J, with 12 bases between the two ends. This CDR3 has 14 amino acids. Germline V gives CDR1 ENHRY, CDR2 SYGVKD. For the CDR3, the DNA is TGTGCCATCAGTGCCTCCCTAAGCGCAGATACGCAGTATTTT. Residues: CAISASLSADTQYF.

The V gene is TRBV4-3, the J gene TRBJ2-1; 8 positions agree with TRBD1. The V and J ends lost 4 bases and 0 bases, in that order; junction bases with no gene match: 8. The CDR3 runs 17 residues. Germline assignment: CDR1 LGHNA and CDR2 YSLEER. The CDR3, as DNA: TGCGCCAGCAGCCGCAGACAGGGGTATAACTCCTACAATGAGCAGTTCTTC. This encodes CASSRRQGYNSYNEQFF.

The chain uses TRBV21-1 and TRBJ2-7; TRBD2, the D gene given by the table, was not confirmed from the DNA. TRBV21-1 is shown as a pseudogene. This CDR3 has 13 residues. DNA for the CDR3: TGTGCCAGCTGCTACGGCCCGTTCTACGAGCAGTACTTC. Translating it yields CASCYGPFYEQYF.

Many counts were recorded for this clonotype. The rearrangement uses TRBV10-2 and TRBJ2-1; the D call may be TRBD1 or TRBD2 (5 bases each). Germline V gene lookup returns CDR1 WSHSY and CDR2 SAAADI. V dropped 10 bases and J dropped 8 bases, with 15 bases sitting between them. This CDR3 spans 12 amino acids. Written as DNA, the CDR3 is TGCGCCAAAACGGGACCCTGGGATGAGCAGTTCTTC. Translating it yields CAKTGPWDEQFF.

This clonotype was found a few times. The chain carries TRBV28 and TRBJ2-3, with TRBD2 matching 13 bases. The germline V gene has CDR1 MDHEN and CDR2 SYDVKM. The CDR3 is 17 residues long. Losses at the gene ends were 8 bases for V and 2 bases for J; bases not matched to a gene: 10. The CDR3 bases are TGTGCCAGCGGACTACTAGCGGGAGGGCTAACCACAGATACGCAGTATTTT. Its protein product is CASGLLAGGLTTDTQYF.

The sample holds many counts of this clonotype. V and J are TRBV5-1 and TRBJ2-1; D is undetermined. The CDR3 is 16 amino acids. Per germline, CDR1 SGHRS and CDR2 YFSETQ. The ends were cut back, 4 bases at V and 5 bases at J, with 19 bases in the middle. The CDR3 DNA follows: TGCGCCAGCAGCATCCCTAGTGCACTGGACCACAATGAGCAGTTCTTC. This codes for CASSIPSALDHNEQFF.

The J gene is TRBJ2-3, the V gene TRBV5-4; no clear D. The CDR3 loop spans 13 amino acids. The germline CDR1 and CDR2 sequences are SGHNT and YYREEE (reference sequence). Trimming cost V 1 base and J 6 bases, with 9 bases left between them. CDR3 region: CASSLSPLDTQYF. CDR3 nucleotides: TGTGCCAGCAGCTTGTCCCCACTGGATACGCAGTATTTT.

This clonotype turned up a few times. The gene calls are TRBV9 and TRBJ2-5, with D tentatively TRBD1 (5 bases). Germline V gene data show CDR1 as SGDLS and CDR2 as YYNGEE. V shed 2 bases and J shed 5 bases, with 13 bases lying between them. This CDR3 spans 14 amino acids. CDR3 DNA: TGTGCCAGCAGCGTCGACAGCCTAACGGAGACCCAGTACTTC. Its protein product is CASSVDSLTETQYF.

The V and J genes are TRBV5-1 and TRBJ2-7, with D possibly being TRBD2 (6 bases). The CDR3 loop spans 13 amino acids. The V gene's germline CDR1 is SGHRS and CDR2 YFSETQ. Trimming pared 3 bases from V and 3 bases from J, leaving 10 bases between. In nucleotides, the CDR3 is TGCGCCAGCAGCTATCCGGGGGTCTACGAGCAGTACTTC. It translates to CASSYPGVYEQYF.

This clonotype showed up many times. The rearrangement joins TRBV12-3 or TRBV12-4 to TRBJ2-7; D is perhaps TRBD2 (6 bases). With 3 bases removed from V and 6 bases from J, the gap between germline ends came to 15 bases. The length of the CDR3 is 14 residues. CDR3 amino acids: CASSLPGSRSEQYF. The CDR3 coding sequence is TGTGCCAGCAGTTTGCCCGGGAGTAGGAGCGAGCAGTACTTC.

The chain is built from TRBV29-1 and TRBJ2-4, with D possibly being TRBD1 (6 bases). This CDR3 spans 15 amino acids. The V gene lost 4 bases and the J gene lost 1 base, with 14 bases spanning the gap. Germline V gene lookup returns CDR1 SQVTM and CDR2 ANQGSEA. CDR3 sequence: CSVVPTGWAKNIQYF. The CDR3 DNA reads TGCAGCGTTGTGCCTACAGGGTGGGCCAAAAACATTCAGTACTTC.

The rearrangement links TRBV28 to TRBJ2-7; no reliable D call. The CDR3 loop spans 10 amino acids. Trimming removed 5 bases at V and 8 bases at J, with 7 bases between. CDR1 and CDR2 (germline): MDHEN, SYDVKM. The DNA of the CDR3 is TGTGCCAGCAGTGGATACAAGCAGTACTTC. It specifies CASSGYKQYF.

This clonotype was observed at least ten times. This chain joins TRBV11-2 and TRBJ2-1; 12 nucleotides match TRBD2. The junction had 13 bases not matched to a gene; V was cut back by 0 bases and J by 7 bases. The CDR3 is 19 amino acids. Germline CDR1 and CDR2: SGHAT and FQNNGV. This CDR3 is CASSLEGGLGLAGSNEQFF. CDR3 DNA sequence: TGTGCCAGCAGCTTAGAAGGAGGACTTGGACTAGCGGGATCTAATGAGCAGTTCTTC. Based on the CDR3 plus reference TRBV11-2 and TRBJ2-1, the full variable domain is EAGVAQSPRYKIIEKRQSVAFWCNPISGHATLYWYQQILGQGPKLLIQFQNNGVVDDSQLPKDRFSAERLKGVDSTLKIQPAKLEDSAVYLCASSLEGGLGLAGSNEQFFGPGTRLTVL.

There are a few counts of this clonotype. V gene TRBV4-3 combines with J gene TRBJ2-7, with TRBD1 matching over 7 bases. The CDR3 runs to 13 residues. The ends lost 6 bases at V and 12 bases at J; junction bases unmatched: 14. Germline CDR1 reads LGHNA; CDR2 reads YSLEER. CDR3: CASSINTGAGLYF. The CDR3 coding sequence is TGCGCCAGCAGTATTAATACAGGGGCGGGCCTGTACTTC.

This clonotype was seen a handful of times. This CDR3 reads CSARPGSLKETQYF. In DNA form, the CDR3 reads TGCAGTGCTAGACCCGGGAGCTTAAAAGAGACCCAGTACTTC. V is TRBV20-1 and J is TRBJ2-5; D is perhaps TRBD2 (6 bases). Trimming took off 2 bases at V and 3 bases at J, with 13 bases between the two ends. The CDR3 extends over 14 amino acids. Germline CDR1 is DFQATT and CDR2 is SNEGSKA (reference sequence).

The CDR3 loop is CASSNPTGTQYF. The CDR3 DNA is TGTGCCAGCAGTAACCCCACCGGGACCCAGTACTTC. This chain joins TRBV28 and TRBJ2-5; D unresolved. The V end lost 5 bases, the J end lost 7 bases, and 11 bases lay between the germline ends. Germline-derived CDR1 and CDR2 are MDHEN and SYDVKM. This CDR3 has 12 residues.

The chain employs TRBV24-1 and TRBJ2-1; the D is unclear. CDR1 KGHDR and CDR2 SFDVKD come from the germline V gene. V shed 5 bases and J shed 5 bases, with 18 bases lying between them. This CDR3 comprises 16 residues. CDR3 residues: CATSAVTPITDNEQFF. The CDR3 nucleotides read TGTGCCACCAGTGCAGTAACCCCTATAACCGACAATGAGCAGTTCTTC.

The V and J genes are TRBV28 and TRBJ1-2, with 10 bases lining up with TRBD1. V shed 6 bases and J 7 bases; nucleotides not matched to a gene: 8. CDR1 MDHEN and CDR2 SYDVKM come from the germline V gene. The CDR3 sequence is 14 residues long. CDR3 region: CASSLDRGRVGYTF. DNA for the CDR3: TGTGCCAGCAGCCTTGACAGGGGGCGCGTTGGCTACACCTTC.

Many counts were recorded for this clonotype. In DNA, the CDR3 is TGTGCCAGCAGCCGGGACCAAGGTTACGAGCAGTACTTC. Amino acids: CASSRDQGYEQYF. V and J are TRBV11-2 and TRBJ2-7; D possibly matches TRBD1 or TRBD2 (5 bases each). The CDR3 has 13 amino acids. In germline, CDR1 is SGHAT, CDR2 FQNNGV. Trimming removed 5 bases at V and 4 bases at J, with 12 bases between.